These 3 T cell receptor beta chains came from one sample sequenced in a study of blood T cell repertoires in COVID-19. Measured with immunoSEQ multiplex PCR; TCRdb has only the in-frame clones, and not every one. The top ten clones hold around 7.3% of a sample with 100,000 to 120,000 clones, approximately 65% of them seen once. Material: peripheral blood. The receptors stem from a woman aged 55-70 years with acute or convalescent COVID-19.

This clone was found a few times. The rearrangement joins TRBV12-5 to TRBJ1-5; a weak D match, TRBD1 (6 bases). V was cut by 3 bases and J by 7 bases, with 16 bases left in between. Per the germline V gene, CDR1 is LGHNT and CDR2 is FRNRAP. The CDR3 spans 15 residues. CDR3 protein: CASGLGYQGRQPQHF. CDR3 sequence (DNA): TGTGCTAGTGGTTTAGGATACCAGGGGAGACAGCCCCAGCATTTT. Full variable domain (missing parts from reference TRBV12-5 and TRBJ1-5): DARVTQTPRHKVTEMGQEVTMRCQPILGHNTVFWYRQTMMQGLELLAYFRNRAPLDDSGMPKDRFSAEMPDATLATLKIQPSEPRDSAVYFCASGLGYQGRQPQHFGDGTRLSIL.

This sequence joins TRBV5-1 and TRBJ2-5; TRBD1 aligns across 9 bases. The CDR3 consists of 15 residues. Germline CDR1 SGHRS, CDR2 YFSETQ. Trimming took 4 bases from V and 0 from J; bases not matched to a gene: 4. The CDR3 DNA follows: TGCGCCAGCAGCCAAAGGACAGGGGACCAAGAGACCCAGTACTTC. This codes for CASSQRTGDQETQYF.

The chain employs TRBV12-3 or TRBV12-4 and TRBJ1-1; D gene unclear. V lost 4 bases, J lost 1 base, and 7 bases lay in between. CDR3 length equals 13 residues. This CDR3 reads CASSSQTNTEAFF. CDR3 in DNA: TGTGCCAGCAGTTCACAGACGAACACTGAAGCTTTCTTT.